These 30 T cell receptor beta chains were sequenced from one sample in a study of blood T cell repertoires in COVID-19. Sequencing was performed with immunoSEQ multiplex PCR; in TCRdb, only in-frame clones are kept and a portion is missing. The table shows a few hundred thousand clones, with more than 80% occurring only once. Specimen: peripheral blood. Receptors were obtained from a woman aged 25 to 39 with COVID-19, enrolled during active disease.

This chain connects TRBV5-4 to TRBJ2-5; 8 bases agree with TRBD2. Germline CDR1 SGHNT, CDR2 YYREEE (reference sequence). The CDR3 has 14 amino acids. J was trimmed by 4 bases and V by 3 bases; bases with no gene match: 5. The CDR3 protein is CASSWTSTRETQYF. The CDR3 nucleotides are TGTGCCAGCAGCTGGACTAGCACTAGAGAGACCCAGTACTTC.

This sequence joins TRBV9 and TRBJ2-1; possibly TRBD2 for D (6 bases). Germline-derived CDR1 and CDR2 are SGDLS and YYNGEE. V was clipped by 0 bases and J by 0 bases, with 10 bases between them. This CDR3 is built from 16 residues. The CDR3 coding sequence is TGTGCCAGCAGCGTAGACGTGGGAGGCTCCTACAATGAGCAGTTCTTC. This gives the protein CASSVDVGGSYNEQFF.

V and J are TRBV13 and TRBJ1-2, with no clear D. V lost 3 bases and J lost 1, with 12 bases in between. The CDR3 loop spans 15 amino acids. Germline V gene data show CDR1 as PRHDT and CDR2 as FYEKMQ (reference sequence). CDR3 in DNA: TGTGCCAGCAGCTTTGGGAGGACGTTTAACTATGGCTACACCTTC. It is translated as CASSFGRTFNYGYTF.

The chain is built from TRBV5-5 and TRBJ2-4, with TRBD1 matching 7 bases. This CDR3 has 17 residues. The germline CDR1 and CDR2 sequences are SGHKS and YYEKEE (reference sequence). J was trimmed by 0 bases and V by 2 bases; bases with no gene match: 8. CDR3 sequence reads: CASSFPTGEIAKNIQYF. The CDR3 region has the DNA TGTGCCAGCAGCTTTCCCACAGGGGAGATAGCCAAAAACATTCAGTACTTC.

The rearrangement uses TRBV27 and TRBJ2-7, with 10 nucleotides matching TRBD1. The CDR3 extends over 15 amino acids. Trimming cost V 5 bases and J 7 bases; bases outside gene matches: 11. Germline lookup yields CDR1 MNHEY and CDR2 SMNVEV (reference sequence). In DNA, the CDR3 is TGTGCCAGCAGTCCTTGGGGACAGGGGTTGCGTGAGCAGTACTTC. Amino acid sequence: CASSPWGQGLREQYF.

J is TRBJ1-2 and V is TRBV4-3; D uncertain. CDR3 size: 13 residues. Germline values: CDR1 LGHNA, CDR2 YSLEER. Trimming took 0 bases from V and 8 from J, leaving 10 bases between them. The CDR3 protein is CASSQDPRAGYTF. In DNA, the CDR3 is TGCGCCAGCAGCCAAGATCCCCGTGCGGGCTACACCTTC.

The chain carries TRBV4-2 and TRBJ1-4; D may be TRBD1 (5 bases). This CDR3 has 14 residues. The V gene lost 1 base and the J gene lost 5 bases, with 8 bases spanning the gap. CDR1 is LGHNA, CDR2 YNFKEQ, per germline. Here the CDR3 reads CASSQVPGNEKLFF. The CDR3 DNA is TGTGCCAGCAGCCAAGTACCAGGGAATGAAAAACTGTTTTTT.

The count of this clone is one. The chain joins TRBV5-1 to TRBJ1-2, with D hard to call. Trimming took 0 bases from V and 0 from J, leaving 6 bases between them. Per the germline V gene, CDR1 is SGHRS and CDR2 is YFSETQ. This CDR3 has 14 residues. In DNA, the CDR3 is TGCGCCAGCAGCTTGGACAGCTCTAACTATGGCTACACCTTC. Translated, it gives CASSLDSSNYGYTF.

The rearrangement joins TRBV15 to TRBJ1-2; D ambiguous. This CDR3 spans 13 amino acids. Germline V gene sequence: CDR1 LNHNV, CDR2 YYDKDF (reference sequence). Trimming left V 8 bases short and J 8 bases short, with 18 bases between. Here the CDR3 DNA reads TGTGCCACCCGGGATTCACCGGGCGGGGGCTACACCTTC. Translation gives CATRDSPGGGYTF.

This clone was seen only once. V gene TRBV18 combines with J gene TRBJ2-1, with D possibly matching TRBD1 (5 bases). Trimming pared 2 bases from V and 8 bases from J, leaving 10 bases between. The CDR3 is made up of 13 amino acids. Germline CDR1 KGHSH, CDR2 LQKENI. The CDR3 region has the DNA TGTGCCAGCTCACCAAGGGGCATCGATGAGCAGTTCTTC. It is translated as CASSPRGIDEQFF.

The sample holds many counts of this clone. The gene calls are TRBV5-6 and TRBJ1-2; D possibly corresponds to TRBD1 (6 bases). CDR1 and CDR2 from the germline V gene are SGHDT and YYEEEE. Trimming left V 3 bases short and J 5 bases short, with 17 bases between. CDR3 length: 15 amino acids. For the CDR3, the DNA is TGTGCCAGCAGCTCCAGGGGTTCCCTGGGGTATGGCTACACCTTC. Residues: CASSSRGSLGYGYTF.

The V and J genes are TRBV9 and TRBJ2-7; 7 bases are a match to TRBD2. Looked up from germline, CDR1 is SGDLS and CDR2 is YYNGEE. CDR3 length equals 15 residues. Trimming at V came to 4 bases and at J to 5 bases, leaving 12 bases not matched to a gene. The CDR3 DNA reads TGTGCCAGCAGCCCCGGGGGAGGGAGAACTAACGAGCAGTACTTC. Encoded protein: CASSPGGGRTNEQYF. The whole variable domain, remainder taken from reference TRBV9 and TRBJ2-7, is DSGVTQTPKHLITATGQRVTLRCSPRSGDLSVYWYQQSLDQGLQFLIQYYNGEERAKGNILERFSAQQFPDLHSELNLSSLELGDSALYFCASSPGGGRTNEQYFGPGTRLTVT.

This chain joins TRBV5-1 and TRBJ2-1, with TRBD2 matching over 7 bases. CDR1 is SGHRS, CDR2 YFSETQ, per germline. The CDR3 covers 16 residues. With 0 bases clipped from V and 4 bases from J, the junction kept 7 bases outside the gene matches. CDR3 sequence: CASSLVSGTTYNEQFF. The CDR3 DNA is TGCGCCAGCAGCTTGGTCTCCGGGACTACATACAATGAGCAGTTCTTC.

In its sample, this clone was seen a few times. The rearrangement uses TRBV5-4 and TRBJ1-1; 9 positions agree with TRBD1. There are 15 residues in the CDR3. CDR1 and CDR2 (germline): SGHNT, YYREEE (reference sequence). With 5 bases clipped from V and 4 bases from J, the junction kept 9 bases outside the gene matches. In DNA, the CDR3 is TGTGCCAGCAGAACCGGACAGGGGAAACTCACTGAAGCTTTCTTT. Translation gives CASRTGQGKLTEAFF.

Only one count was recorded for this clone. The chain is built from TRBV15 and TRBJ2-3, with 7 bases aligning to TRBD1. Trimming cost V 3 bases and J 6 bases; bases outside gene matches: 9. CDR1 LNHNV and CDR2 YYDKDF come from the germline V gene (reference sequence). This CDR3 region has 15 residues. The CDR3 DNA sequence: TGTGCCACCAGCAGCGGGACAGTTGTAGGGGATACGCAGTATTTT. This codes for CATSSGTVVGDTQYF.

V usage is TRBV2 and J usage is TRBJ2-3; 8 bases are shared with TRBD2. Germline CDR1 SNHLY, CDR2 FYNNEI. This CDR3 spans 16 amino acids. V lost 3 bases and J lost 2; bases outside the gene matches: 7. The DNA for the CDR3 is TGTGCCAGCAGTGAGGCTAAACTAGCGGCCACAGATACGCAGTATTTT. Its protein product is CASSEAKLAATDTQYF.

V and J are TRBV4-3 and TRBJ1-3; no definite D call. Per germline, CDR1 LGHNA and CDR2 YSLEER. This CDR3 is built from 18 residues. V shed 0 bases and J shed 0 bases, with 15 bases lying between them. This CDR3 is CASSQDSLRRLSGNTIYF. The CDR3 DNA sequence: TGCGCCAGCAGCCAAGATAGTCTTAGGCGGCTCTCTGGAAACACCATATATTTT.

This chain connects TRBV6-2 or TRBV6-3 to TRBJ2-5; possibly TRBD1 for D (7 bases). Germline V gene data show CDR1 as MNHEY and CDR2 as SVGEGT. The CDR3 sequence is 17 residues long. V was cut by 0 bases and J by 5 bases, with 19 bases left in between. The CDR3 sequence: CASSYSPTGRKMETQYF. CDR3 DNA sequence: TGTGCCAGCAGTTACTCCCCGACAGGGAGGAAGATGGAGACCCAGTACTTC.

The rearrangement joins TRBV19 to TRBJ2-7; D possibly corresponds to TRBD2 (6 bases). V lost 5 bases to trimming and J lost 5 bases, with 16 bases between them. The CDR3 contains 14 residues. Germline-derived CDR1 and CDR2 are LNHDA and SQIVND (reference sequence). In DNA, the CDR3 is TGTGCCAGTAGTCCCGGGGCGCGGGGACACGAGCAGTACTTC. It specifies CASSPGARGHEQYF.

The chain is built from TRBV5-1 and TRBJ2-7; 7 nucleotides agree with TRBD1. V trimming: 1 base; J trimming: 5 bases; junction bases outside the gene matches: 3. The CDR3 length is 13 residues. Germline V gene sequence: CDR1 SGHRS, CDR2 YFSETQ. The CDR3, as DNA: TGCGCCAGCAGCTTGACAGGGGCGCACGAGCAGTACTTC. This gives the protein CASSLTGAHEQYF.

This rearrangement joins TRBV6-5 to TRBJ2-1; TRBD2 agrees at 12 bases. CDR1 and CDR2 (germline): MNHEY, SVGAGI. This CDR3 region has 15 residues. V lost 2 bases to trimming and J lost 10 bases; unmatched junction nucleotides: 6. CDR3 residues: CASSYQGLAGPEQFF. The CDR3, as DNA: TGTGCCAGCAGTTACCAGGGACTAGCGGGCCCCGAGCAGTTCTTC.

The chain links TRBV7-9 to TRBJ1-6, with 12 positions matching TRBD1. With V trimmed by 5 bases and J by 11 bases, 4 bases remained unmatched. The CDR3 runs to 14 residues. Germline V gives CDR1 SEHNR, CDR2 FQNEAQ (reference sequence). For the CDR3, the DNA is TGTGCCAGCAGCCCGGGACAGGGGGCAACACCCCTCCACTTT. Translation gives CASSPGQGATPLHF.

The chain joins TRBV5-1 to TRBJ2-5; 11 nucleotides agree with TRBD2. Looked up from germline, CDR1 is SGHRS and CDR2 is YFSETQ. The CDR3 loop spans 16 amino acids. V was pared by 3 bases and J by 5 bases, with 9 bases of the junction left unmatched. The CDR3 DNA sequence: TGCGCCAGCAGCTCGCGAGCTGCTAGCGGGGGGGAGACCCAGTACTTC. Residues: CASSSRAASGGETQYF.

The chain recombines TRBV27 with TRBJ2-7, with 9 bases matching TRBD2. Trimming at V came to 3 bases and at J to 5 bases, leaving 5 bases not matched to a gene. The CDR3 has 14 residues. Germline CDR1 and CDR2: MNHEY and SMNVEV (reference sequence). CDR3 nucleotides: TGTGCCAGCAGTTTGGCGGGGGGGCCCCACGAGCAGTACTTC. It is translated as CASSLAGGPHEQYF.

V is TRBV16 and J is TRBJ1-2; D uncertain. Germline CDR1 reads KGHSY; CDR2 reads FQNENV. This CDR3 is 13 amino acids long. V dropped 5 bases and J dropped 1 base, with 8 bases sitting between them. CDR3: CASSSEINYGYTF. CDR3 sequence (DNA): TGTGCCAGCAGCTCGGAGATTAACTATGGCTACACCTTC. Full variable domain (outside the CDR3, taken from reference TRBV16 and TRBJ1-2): GEEVAQTPKHLVRGEGQKAKLYCAPIKGHSYVFWYQQVLKNEFKFLISFQNENVFDETGMPKERFSAKCLPNSPCSLEIQATKLEDSAVYFCASSSEINYGYTFGSGTRLTVV.

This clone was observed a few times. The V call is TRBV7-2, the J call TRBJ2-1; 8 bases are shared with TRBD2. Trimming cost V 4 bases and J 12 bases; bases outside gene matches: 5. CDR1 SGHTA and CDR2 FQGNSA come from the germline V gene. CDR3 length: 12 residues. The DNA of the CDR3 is TGTGCCAGCAGCTACGGACTAGCCGGGCAGTTCTTC. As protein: CASSYGLAGQFF.

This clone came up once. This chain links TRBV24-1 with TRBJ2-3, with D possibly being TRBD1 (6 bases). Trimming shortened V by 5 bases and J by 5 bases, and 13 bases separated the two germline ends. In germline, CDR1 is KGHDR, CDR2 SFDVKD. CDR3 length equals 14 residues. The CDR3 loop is CATSAQGLGDTQYF. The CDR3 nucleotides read TGTGCCACCAGTGCCCAGGGGTTGGGAGATACGCAGTATTTT.

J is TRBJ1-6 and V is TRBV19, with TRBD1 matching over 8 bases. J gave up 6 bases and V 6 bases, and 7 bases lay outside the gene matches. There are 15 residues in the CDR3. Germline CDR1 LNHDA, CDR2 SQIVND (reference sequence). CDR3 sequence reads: CASSPGTGVNSPLHF. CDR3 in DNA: TGTGCCAGTAGCCCCGGGACAGGAGTTAATTCACCCCTCCACTTT. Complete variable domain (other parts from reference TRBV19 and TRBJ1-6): DGGITQSPKYLFRKEGQNVTLSCEQNLNHDAMYWYRQDPGQGLRLIYYSQIVNDFQKGDIAEGYSVSREKKESFPLTVTSAQKNPTAFYLCASSPGTGVNSPLHFGNGTRLTVT.

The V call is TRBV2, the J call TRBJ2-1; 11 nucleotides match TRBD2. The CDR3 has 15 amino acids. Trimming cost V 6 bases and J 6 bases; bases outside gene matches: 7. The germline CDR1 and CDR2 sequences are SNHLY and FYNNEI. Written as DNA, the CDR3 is TGTGCCAGCAGCTATACTAGCGGGGGCCTCAATGAGCAGTTCTTC. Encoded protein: CASSYTSGGLNEQFF.

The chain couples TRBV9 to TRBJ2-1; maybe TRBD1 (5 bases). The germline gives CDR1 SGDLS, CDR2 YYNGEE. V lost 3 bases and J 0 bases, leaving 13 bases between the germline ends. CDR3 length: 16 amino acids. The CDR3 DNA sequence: TGTGCCAGCAGCGCGGACGCAGGGCCCTCCTACAATGAGCAGTTCTTC. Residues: CASSADAGPSYNEQFF.